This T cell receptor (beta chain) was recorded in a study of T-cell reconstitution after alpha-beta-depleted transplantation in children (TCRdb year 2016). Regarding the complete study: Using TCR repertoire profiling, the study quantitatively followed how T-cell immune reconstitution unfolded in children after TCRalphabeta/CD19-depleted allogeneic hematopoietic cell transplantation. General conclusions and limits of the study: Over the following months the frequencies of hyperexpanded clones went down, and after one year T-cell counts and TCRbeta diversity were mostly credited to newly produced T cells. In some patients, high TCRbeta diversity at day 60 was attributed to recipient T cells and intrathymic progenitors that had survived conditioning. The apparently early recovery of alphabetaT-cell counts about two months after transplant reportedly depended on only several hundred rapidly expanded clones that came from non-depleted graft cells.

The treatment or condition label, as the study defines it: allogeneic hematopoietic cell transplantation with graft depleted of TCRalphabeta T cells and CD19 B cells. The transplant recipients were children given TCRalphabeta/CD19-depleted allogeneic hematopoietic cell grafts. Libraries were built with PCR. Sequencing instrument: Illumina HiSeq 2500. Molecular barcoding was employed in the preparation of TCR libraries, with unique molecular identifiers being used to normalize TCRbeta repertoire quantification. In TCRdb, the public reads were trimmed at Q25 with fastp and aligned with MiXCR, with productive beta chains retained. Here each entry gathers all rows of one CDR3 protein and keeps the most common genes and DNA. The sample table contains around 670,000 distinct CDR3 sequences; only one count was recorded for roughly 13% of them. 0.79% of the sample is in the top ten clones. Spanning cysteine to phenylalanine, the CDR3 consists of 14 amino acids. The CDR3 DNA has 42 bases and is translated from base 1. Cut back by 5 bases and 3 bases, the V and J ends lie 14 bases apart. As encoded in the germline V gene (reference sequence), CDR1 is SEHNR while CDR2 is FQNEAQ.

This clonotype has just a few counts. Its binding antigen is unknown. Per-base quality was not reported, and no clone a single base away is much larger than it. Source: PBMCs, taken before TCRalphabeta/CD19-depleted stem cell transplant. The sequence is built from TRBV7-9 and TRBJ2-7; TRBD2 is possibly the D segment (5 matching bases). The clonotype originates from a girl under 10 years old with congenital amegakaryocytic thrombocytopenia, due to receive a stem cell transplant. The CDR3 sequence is CASSQEGSVYEQYF. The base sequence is TGTGCCAGCAGCCAAGAAGGTAGCGTCTACGAGCAGTACTTC.